The subject of this entry is one T cell receptor beta chain. Its antigen is still unknown. Both 60 Vbeta primers and 13 Jbeta primers went into the PCR. Data came from immunoSEQ multiplex PCR; TCRdb stores just in-frame clones and leaves some out. The table shows around 140,000 clones, with approximately 75% occurring only once. The CDR3 has 13 amino acids. Trimming cost V 2 bases and J 3 bases, with 8 bases left between them. Germline CDR1 is SGHNT and CDR2 is YENEEA. This specimen belongs to a study of cytomegalovirus exposure and HLA in healthy donors. Study-wide results and limits: Some V segments could not be told apart, so they were left out, TRBV6-2 and TRBV6-3 among them. Versus the approximately 700-donor mean, an Asian-associated ancestry cluster reportedly showed fewer N-insertions in a later analysis. As was reported, the classifier diagnosed cytomegalovirus status with high specificity and sensitivity.

The sample taken for sequencing was PBMCs. The rearrangement joins TRBV11-3 to TRBJ2-7, with D possibly being TRBD1 (5 bases). This clonotype originated in a male donor in good health and CMV-seronegative. CDR3 DNA: TGTGCCAGCAGCTTAAGGGGTATCTACGAGCAGTACTTC. As protein: CASSLRGIYEQYF.